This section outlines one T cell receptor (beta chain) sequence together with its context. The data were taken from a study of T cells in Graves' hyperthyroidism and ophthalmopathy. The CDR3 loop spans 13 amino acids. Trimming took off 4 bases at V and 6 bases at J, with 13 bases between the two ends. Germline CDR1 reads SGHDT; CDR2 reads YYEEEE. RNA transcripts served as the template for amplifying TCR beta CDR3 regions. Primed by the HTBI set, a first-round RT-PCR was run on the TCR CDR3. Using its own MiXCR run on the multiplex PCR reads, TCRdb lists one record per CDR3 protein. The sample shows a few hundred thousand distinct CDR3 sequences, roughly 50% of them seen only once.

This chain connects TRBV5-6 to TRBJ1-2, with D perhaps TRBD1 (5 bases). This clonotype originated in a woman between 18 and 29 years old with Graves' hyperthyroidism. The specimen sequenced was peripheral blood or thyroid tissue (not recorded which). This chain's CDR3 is CASSTGDSDGYTF. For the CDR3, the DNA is TGTGCCAGCAGCACGGGGGATAGTGATGGCTACACCTTC.